Presented here are 28 T cell receptor beta chains from one specimen sequenced in a study of T cell repertoires in cytomegalovirus infection. A single record per CDR3 protein comes from TCRdb applying MiXCR to the reads. The sample carries fewer than 250,000 distinct CDR3 sequences, over 9% recorded once. Sequencing was carried out using PBMCs. The receptor source for this set is a human donor in good health (CMV status not recorded). Some clones in this sample may be carry-over from other donors' samples.

This clonotype was observed a handful of times. The chain recombines TRBV12-3 or TRBV12-4 with TRBJ2-7; TRBD2 matches 10 bases. This CDR3 comprises 14 residues. V dropped 5 bases and J dropped 3; count of bases not matched to a gene: 4. For the CDR3, the DNA is TGTGCCAGCAGTCCTAGCGGGGGTTTCTACGAGCAGTACTTC. Translation gives CASSPSGGFYEQYF.

This chain connects TRBV19 to TRBJ1-5; tentatively, D is TRBD1 (5 bases). The CDR3 sequence is 15 residues long. Per germline, CDR1 LNHDA and CDR2 SQIVND (reference sequence). Trimming took off 3 bases at V and 4 bases at J, with 13 bases between the two ends. CDR3 DNA: TGTGCCAGTAGTATGGCCCGGGGCAGAAATCAGCCCCAGCATTTT. Protein product: CASSMARGRNQPQHF. The whole variable domain, filled in from reference TRBV19 and TRBJ1-5, reads DGGITQSPKYLFRKEGQNVTLSCEQNLNHDAMYWYRQDPGQGLRLIYYSQIVNDFQKGDIAEGYSVSREKKESFPLTVTSAQKNPTAFYLCASSMARGRNQPQHFGDGTRLSIL.

This chain uses TRBV6-2 or TRBV6-3 with TRBJ2-2; the D is unclear. The germline CDR1 and CDR2 sequences are MNHEY and SVGEGT. The CDR3 loop spans 14 amino acids. V was trimmed by 5 bases and J by 1 base, leaving 8 bases between them. CDR3 sequence: CASSLFGNTGELFF. Written as DNA, the CDR3 is TGTGCCAGCAGTCTATTTGGGAACACCGGGGAGCTGTTTTTT.

This clonotype was seen more than once but under ten times. This chain uses TRBV20-1 with TRBJ2-3, with a weak D call TRBD2 (5 bases). Trimming left V 6 bases short and J 3 bases short, with 10 bases between. Germline CDR1 DFQATT, CDR2 SNEGSKA (reference sequence). This CDR3 region has 12 residues. This CDR3 reads CSAPTGTDTQYF. Here the CDR3 DNA reads TGCAGTGCCCCTACGGGGACAGATACGCAGTATTTT.

There are a few counts of this clonotype. The chain uses TRBV20-1 and TRBJ2-5, with TRBD1 matching over 7 bases. V dropped 0 bases and J dropped 4; count of bases not matched to a gene: 5. This CDR3 has 14 amino acids. The germline V gene has CDR1 DFQATT and CDR2 SNEGSKA (reference sequence). CDR3 in DNA: TGCAGTGCTAGAGATAACAGGGGAAGAGAGACCCAGTACTTC. Protein: CSARDNRGRETQYF.

This clonotype turned up a few times. This chain connects TRBV6-2 or TRBV6-3 to TRBJ2-5; 10 bases are a match to TRBD2. Germline V gives CDR1 MNHEY, CDR2 SVGEGT. CDR3 length equals 14 residues. Trimming removed 5 bases from V and 4 bases from J; junction bases left unmatched: 4. The DNA for the CDR3 is TGTGCCAGCAGTGGTAGCGGGGGGCCAGAGACCCAGTACTTC. This translates into CASSGSGGPETQYF.

V gene TRBV20-1 combines with J gene TRBJ2-3; 11 bases agree with TRBD2. The CDR3 extends over 17 amino acids. The J segment lost 3 bases and the V segment lost 1 base, leaving 9 bases of the junction unmatched. Germline V gives CDR1 DFQATT, CDR2 SNEGSKA (reference sequence). The CDR3 DNA is TGCAGTGCTAGAGTTCTGCTAGCGGGAGGTACAACAGATACGCAGTATTTT. Its protein is CSARVLLAGGTTDTQYF.

On this clonotype itself: A much larger clone differs from this one at a single base, so this may be a read error. The CDR3 coding sequence is TGCGCCAGCAGCACCCTCCAAGAGACCCATTACTTC. This gives the protein CASSTLQETHYF. The genes are TRBV5-1 and TRBJ2-5, with D unclear. Germline V CDR1 and CDR2: SGHRS, YFSETQ. The CDR3 spans 12 residues.

This clonotype was counted at least ten times. The rearrangement joins TRBV7-2 to TRBJ1-1, with a weak D call TRBD1 (5 bases). V lost 1 base, J lost 4 bases, and 13 bases lay in between. Per germline, CDR1 SGHTA and CDR2 FQGNSA. The CDR3 is 15 residues long. The CDR3: CASSLVLGVGTEAFF. For the CDR3, the DNA is TGTGCCAGCAGCTTAGTTCTGGGGGTGGGCACTGAAGCTTTCTTT. Full variable domain (rest looked up from reference TRBV7-2 and TRBJ1-1): GAGVSQSPSNKVTEKGKDVELRCDPISGHTALYWYRQSLGQGLEFLIYFQGNSAPDKSGLPSDRFSAERTGGSVSTLTIQRTQQEDSAVYLCASSLVLGVGTEAFFGQGTRLTVV.

This clonotype was found many times. This rearrangement joins TRBV2 to TRBJ2-2, with D possibly TRBD1 on 5 matching bases. The CDR3 has 13 amino acids. Germline values: CDR1 SNHLY, CDR2 FYNNEI. V was pared by 6 bases and J by 6 bases, with 11 bases between. The CDR3 region has the DNA TGTGCCAGCAGAGACAGAGCATCCGGGGAGCTGTTTTTT. It encodes CASRDRASGELFF.

This clonotype has at least ten counts. V and J are TRBV28 and TRBJ2-7; D ambiguous. Trimming shortened V by 7 bases and J by 2 bases, and 12 bases separated the two germline ends. The CDR3 consists of 13 residues. CDR1 is MDHEN, CDR2 SYDVKM, per germline. CDR3 residues: CASTVVNPYEQYF. The CDR3, as DNA: TGTGCCAGCACCGTCGTCAACCCCTACGAGCAGTACTTC.

The V call is TRBV29-1, the J call TRBJ2-5; TRBD1 aligns across 7 bases. The CDR3 runs 13 residues. The germline V gene has CDR1 SQVTM and CDR2 ANQGSEA. After removal of 8 bases from V and 2 bases from J, the junction contained 8 bases not matched to a gene. The CDR3 loop reads CSTQVTGQETQYF. The CDR3, as DNA: TGCAGCACCCAGGTGACAGGGCAAGAGACCCAGTACTTC.

Ten or more counts support this clonotype. CDR3 sequence: CASSWSGGPYEQYF. The CDR3 region has the DNA TGTGCCAGCAGCTGGAGCGGGGGGCCCTACGAGCAGTACTTC. This chain joins TRBV7-9 and TRBJ2-7; 9 nucleotides match TRBD2. J lost 2 bases, V lost 4 bases, and 3 bases had no gene match. The CDR3 consists of 14 residues. Germline-derived CDR1 and CDR2 are SEHNR and FQNEAQ (reference sequence).

The sample holds a few counts of this clonotype. The rearrangement links TRBV20-1 to TRBJ2-7; 9 bases line up with TRBD1. The germline V gene encodes CDR1 DFQATT and CDR2 SNEGSKA (reference sequence). The CDR3 spans 13 residues. J gave up 0 bases and V 6 bases, and 3 bases lay outside the gene matches. The CDR3 sequence is CSALGQGSYEQYF. Written as DNA, the CDR3 is TGCAGTGCCCTGGGACAGGGCTCCTACGAGCAGTACTTC.

V usage is TRBV18 and J usage is TRBJ1-1, with D possibly TRBD1 on 5 matching bases. Trimming stripped 3 bases from V and 5 bases from J, with 16 bases between. Germline V gene data show CDR1 as KGHSH and CDR2 as LQKENI. This CDR3 is built from 15 residues. CDR3 bases: TGTGCCAGCTCACCGAAGGCAGGGCGAGTGACTGAAGCTTTCTTT. This gives the protein CASSPKAGRVTEAFF.

The chain uses TRBV5-6 and TRBJ2-1; 7 bases are a match to TRBD2. The CDR3 covers 16 residues. Trimming removed 1 base from V and 7 bases from J; junction bases left unmatched: 11. In germline, CDR1 is SGHDT, CDR2 YYEEEE. CDR3 amino acids: CASSLYGGRLRNEQFF. CDR3 DNA: TGTGCCAGCAGCTTGTATGGCGGGAGATTGCGGAATGAGCAGTTCTTC.

Ten or more counts support this clonotype. Here the CDR3 reads CASRERGRAGEGYGYTF. The DNA of the CDR3 is TGTGCCAGCAGAGAGCGGGGTCGGGCAGGGGAGGGCTATGGCTACACCTTC. This sequence joins TRBV6-1 and TRBJ1-2; TRBD1 might be the D (6 bases). The germline V gene encodes CDR1 MNHNS and CDR2 SASEGT. Trimming took 6 bases from V and 4 from J, leaving 24 bases between them. This CDR3 comprises 17 residues.

This clonotype appeared a single time. Possible read error: a much larger clone is one base away. This sequence joins TRBV5-4 and TRBJ2-5, with TRBD2 as a possible D gene (6 bases). Germline V gives CDR1 SGHNT, CDR2 YYREEE (reference sequence). V was pared by 0 bases and J by 6 bases, with 15 bases between. CDR3 length equals 15 residues. CDR3: CASSLVTGGAQTQYF. As DNA, the CDR3 is TGTGCCAGCAGCTTGGTAACTGGCGGGGCGCAGACCCAGTACTTC.

This clonotype was seen many times. This chain links TRBV7-2 with TRBJ2-1, with TRBD2 identical over 9 bases. Germline loops: CDR1 SGHTA, CDR2 FQGNSA. Trimming at V came to 1 base and at J to 7 bases, leaving 11 bases not matched to a gene. The CDR3 sequence is 17 residues long. The DNA for the CDR3 is TGTGCCAGCAGCTTAGTGGGCGGGCGCGGGGGGGCGAATGAGCAGTTCTTC. This encodes CASSLVGGRGGANEQFF.

The chain employs TRBV29-1 and TRBJ1-4; the D gene is possibly TRBD1 (5 bases). Germline V lookup: CDR1 SQVTM, CDR2 ANQGSEA. This CDR3 spans 13 amino acids. Trimming cost V 8 bases and J 0 bases, with 10 bases left between them. The CDR3 nucleotides read TGCAGCACCCCGGGGGCAACTAATGAAAAACTGTTTTTT. Residues: CSTPGATNEKLFF.

This clonotype was counted a few times. The rearrangement links TRBV6-5 to TRBJ2-7; a weak D match, TRBD1 (6 bases). Germline assignment: CDR1 MNHEY and CDR2 SVGAGI. The CDR3 sequence is 15 residues long. V gave up 0 bases and J gave up 2 bases, with 11 bases separating them. The CDR3 loop is CASSYSSQGPYEQYF. DNA of the CDR3: TGTGCCAGCAGTTACTCATCACAGGGTCCCTACGAGCAGTACTTC.

This clonotype has only a few counts. The chain combines TRBV6-2 or TRBV6-3 with TRBJ2-7; 8 positions match TRBD1. The CDR3 loop spans 16 amino acids. Trimming removed 2 bases from V and 1 base from J; junction bases left unmatched: 7. In germline, CDR1 is MNHEY, CDR2 SVGEGT. CDR3 sequence reads: CASSYQDRATSYEQYF. The CDR3 DNA follows: TGTGCCAGCAGTTACCAGGACAGGGCGACTTCCTACGAGCAGTACTTC.

V gene TRBV2 combines with J gene TRBJ2-5; perhaps TRBD1 as D (5 bases). CDR1 and CDR2 (germline): SNHLY, FYNNEI. The CDR3 is 14 amino acids. V lost 10 bases to trimming and J lost 5 bases, with 20 bases between them. The CDR3 sequence: CATVAQGIEETQYF. The CDR3 region has the DNA TGTGCCACAGTAGCCCAGGGAATTGAGGAGACCCAGTACTTC.

The sample holds many counts of this clonotype. The CDR3 region has the DNA TGTGCCAGCAGCTATGACCGTAGCACAGATACGCAGTATTTT. Translated: CASSYDRSTDTQYF. J is TRBJ2-3 and V is TRBV7-2; no definite D call. This CDR3 is built from 14 residues. Germline V lookup: CDR1 SGHTA, CDR2 FQGNSA. The V gene lost 4 bases and the J gene lost 0 bases, with 8 bases spanning the gap.

Details on this clonotype: A much larger clone differs from this one at a single base, so this may be a read error. V and J are TRBV5-1 and TRBJ2-1; 9 bases fit TRBD2. The germline V gene encodes CDR1 SGHRS and CDR2 YFSETQ. The length of the CDR3 is 16 residues. Trimming removed 6 bases from V and 6 bases from J; junction bases left unmatched: 13. The CDR3 sequence is CASKGDGASGTNEQFF. As DNA, the CDR3 is TGCGCCAGCAAGGGAGATGGGGCTAGCGGGACCAATGAGCAGTTCTTC.

This clonotype appeared many times. The rearrangement joins TRBV7-2 to TRBJ2-7; no reliable D call. This CDR3 has 14 amino acids. CDR1 is SGHTA and CDR2 is FQGNSA in the germline V gene. Trimming took off 1 base at V and 1 base at J, with 8 bases between the two ends. CDR3 protein: CASSLVGPSYEQYF. The CDR3 DNA is TGTGCCAGCAGCTTAGTAGGTCCTTCCTACGAGCAGTACTTC.

The chain joins TRBV6-4 to TRBJ2-1; D is unclear. Trimming cost V 4 bases and J 10 bases, with 11 bases left between them. This CDR3 spans 12 amino acids. Germline-derived CDR1 and CDR2 are MRHNA and SNTAGT. The CDR3 DNA follows: TGTGCCAGCAGTGGAGACGCCCGGGAGCAGTTCTTC. Translated: CASSGDAREQFF.

This clonotype has at least ten counts. This sequence joins TRBV7-2 and TRBJ1-1; D unclear. CDR1 SGHTA and CDR2 FQGNSA come from the germline V gene. CDR3 size: 12 residues. V gave up 5 bases and J gave up 2 bases, with 6 bases separating them. CDR3 coding DNA: TGTGCCAGCAGCCGGAGCAACACTGAAGCTTTCTTT. Residues: CASSRSNTEAFF.